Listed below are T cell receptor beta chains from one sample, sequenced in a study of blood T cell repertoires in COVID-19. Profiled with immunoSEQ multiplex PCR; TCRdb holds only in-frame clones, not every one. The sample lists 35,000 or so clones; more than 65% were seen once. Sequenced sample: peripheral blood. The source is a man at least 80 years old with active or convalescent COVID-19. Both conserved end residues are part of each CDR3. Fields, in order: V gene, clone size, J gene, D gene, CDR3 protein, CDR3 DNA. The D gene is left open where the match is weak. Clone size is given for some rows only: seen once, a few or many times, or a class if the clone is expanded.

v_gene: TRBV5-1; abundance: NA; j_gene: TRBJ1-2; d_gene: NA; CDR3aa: CASSLGQFDGYTF; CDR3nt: TGCGCCAGCAGCTTGGGACAGTTTGATGGCTACACCTTC
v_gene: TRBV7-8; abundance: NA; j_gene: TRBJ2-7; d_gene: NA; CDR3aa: CASSLGDNTYEQYF; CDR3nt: TGTGCCAGCAGCTTAGGGGACAATACCTACGAGCAGTACTTC
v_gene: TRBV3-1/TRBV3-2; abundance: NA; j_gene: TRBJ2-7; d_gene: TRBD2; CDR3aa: CASSPQAGGIYEQYF; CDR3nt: TGTGCCAGCAGCCCCCAGGCGGGAGGGATCTACGAGCAGTACTTC
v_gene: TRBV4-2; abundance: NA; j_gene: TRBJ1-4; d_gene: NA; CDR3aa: CASSQERGLDGVGEKLFF; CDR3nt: TGTGCCAGCAGCCAAGAGAGAGGCTTGGACGGGGTGGGGGAAAAACTGTTTTTT
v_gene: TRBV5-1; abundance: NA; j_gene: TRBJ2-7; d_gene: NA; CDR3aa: CASSLGLLYEQYF; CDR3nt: TGCGCCAGCAGCTTGGGACTCCTCTACGAGCAGTACTTC
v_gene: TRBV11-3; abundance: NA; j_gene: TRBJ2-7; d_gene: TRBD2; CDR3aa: CASSLPGVAGAYEQYF; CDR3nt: TGTGCCAGCAGCCTCCCAGGGGTAGCGGGAGCCTACGAGCAGTACTTC
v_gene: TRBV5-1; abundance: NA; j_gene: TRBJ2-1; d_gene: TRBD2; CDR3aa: CASSLDTSGNNEQFF; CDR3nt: TGCGCCAGCAGCTTGGACACTAGCGGGAACAATGAGCAGTTCTTC
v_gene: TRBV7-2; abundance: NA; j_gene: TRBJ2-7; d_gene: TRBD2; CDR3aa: CASSSPRERGREQYF; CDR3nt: TGTGCCAGCAGCTCCCCCCGCGAGCGGGGTCGCGAGCAGTACTTC
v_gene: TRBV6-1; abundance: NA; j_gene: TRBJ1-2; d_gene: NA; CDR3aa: CASSEESVYGYTF; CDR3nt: TGTGCCAGCAGTGAAGAGTCAGTCTATGGCTACACCTTC
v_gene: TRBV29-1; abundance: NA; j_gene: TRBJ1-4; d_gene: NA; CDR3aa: CSVEGTDNEKLFF; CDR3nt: TGCAGCGTCGAGGGGACTGATAATGAAAAACTGTTTTTT
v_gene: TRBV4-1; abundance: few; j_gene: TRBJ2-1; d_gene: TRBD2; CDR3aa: CASSQEREGVDEQFF; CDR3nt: TGCGCCAGCAGCCAAGAGCGGGAGGGGGTCGATGAGCAGTTCTTC
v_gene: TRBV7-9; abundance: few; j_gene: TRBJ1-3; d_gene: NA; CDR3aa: CASRRGAGNTIYF; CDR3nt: TGTGCCAGCAGACGGGGGGCTGGAAACACCATATATTTT
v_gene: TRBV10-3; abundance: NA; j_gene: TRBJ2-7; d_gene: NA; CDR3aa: CAIKSGQSSYEQYF; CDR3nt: TGTGCCATCAAGTCAGGACAGAGCTCCTACGAGCAGTACTTC